Detailed here is one T cell receptor (beta chain). The data derive from a study of blood T cell repertoires in COVID-19. At the level of the study: The United States, Italy and Spain provided the acute and convalescent COVID-19 samples. T cells, B-cell-depleted T cells, or PBMCs provided the cDNA or gDNA that served as material.

In the authors' workflow: Reference gene primers were amplified, and this amplification served to estimate nucleated cell counts. TCRdb keeps only in-frame clones here, not all; method: immunoSEQ multiplex PCR. Clone size and the V and J calls come from that table; the DNA yielded D and trimming. The table shows over 70,000 clones, with 75% to 90% occurring only once. The CDR3 consists of 14 residues. V lost 5 bases, J lost 8 bases, and 3 bases stayed unmatched. Looked up from germline, CDR1 is LGHNA and CDR2 is YNFKEQ. Sequenced sample: peripheral blood. The source of this sequence is a man at least 80 years old with acute or convalescent COVID-19. The chain couples TRBV4-2 to TRBJ2-1, with 13 bases matching TRBD2. DNA for the CDR3: TGTGCCAGCAGCGGACTAGCGGGAGACCATGAGCAGTTCTTC. Protein: CASSGLAGDHEQFF.